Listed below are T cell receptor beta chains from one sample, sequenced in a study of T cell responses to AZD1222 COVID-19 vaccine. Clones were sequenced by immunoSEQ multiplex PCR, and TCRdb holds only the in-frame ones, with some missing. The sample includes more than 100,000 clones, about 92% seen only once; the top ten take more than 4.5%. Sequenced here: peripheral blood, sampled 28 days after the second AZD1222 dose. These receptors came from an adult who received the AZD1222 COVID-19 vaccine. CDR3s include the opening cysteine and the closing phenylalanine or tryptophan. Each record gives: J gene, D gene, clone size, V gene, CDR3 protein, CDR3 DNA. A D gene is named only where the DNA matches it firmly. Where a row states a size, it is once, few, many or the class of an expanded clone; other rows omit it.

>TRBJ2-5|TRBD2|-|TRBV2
CASSSLTGGLRGETQYF
TGTGCCAGCAGTTCCCTTACGGGAGGACTCCGGGGCGAGACCCAGTACTTC
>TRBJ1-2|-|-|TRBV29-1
CSVLKAGANYGYTF
TGCAGCGTCCTAAAGGCTGGAGCTAACTATGGCTACACCTTC
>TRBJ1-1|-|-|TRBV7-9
CASRGDGTYTEAFF
TGTGCCAGCAGGGGAGACGGTACTTACACTGAAGCTTTCTTT
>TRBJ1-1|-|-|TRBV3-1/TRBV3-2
CASSRPIGEAFF
TGTGCCAGCAGCCGGCCGATTGGAGAAGCTTTCTTT
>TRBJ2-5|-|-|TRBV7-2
CASTPRGARETQYF
TGTGCCAGCACCCCGAGGGGGGCACGAGAGACCCAGTACTTC
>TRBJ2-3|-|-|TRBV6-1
CASSDGKIREYF
TGTGCCAGCAGTGACGGAAAGATAAGGGAGTATTTT
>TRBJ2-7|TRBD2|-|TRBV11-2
CASSLPLAGVSEQYF
TGTGCCAGCAGCTTACCCCTAGCGGGAGTGAGCGAGCAGTACTTC
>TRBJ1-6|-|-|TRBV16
CASSQIQGSAYNSPLHF
TGTGCCAGCAGCCAAATACAGGGTTCGGCCTATAATTCACCCCTCCACTTT
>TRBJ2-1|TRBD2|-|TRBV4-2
CASSQDTSGRDNEQFF
TGTGCCAGCAGCCAGGATACTAGCGGGAGGGACAATGAGCAGTTCTTC
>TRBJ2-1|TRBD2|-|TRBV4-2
CASSQDKSGGYNEQFF
TGTGCCAGCAGCCAAGACAAGAGCGGGGGGTACAATGAGCAGTTCTTC
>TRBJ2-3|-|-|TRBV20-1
CSASYLVGTDTQYF
TGCAGTGCTAGTTATCTGGTGGGGACAGATACGCAGTATTTT
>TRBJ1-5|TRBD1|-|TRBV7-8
CASSSRTGGFSNQPQHF
TGTGCCAGCAGCTCCCGGACAGGGGGCTTCAGCAATCAGCCCCAGCATTTT
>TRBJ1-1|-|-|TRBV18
CASSPPNFGVTEAFF
TGTGCCAGCTCACCACCGAACTTCGGGGTCACTGAAGCTTTCTTT
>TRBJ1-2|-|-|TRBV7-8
CASSRAGTGYGYTF
TGTGCCAGCAGCCGGGCGGGGACCGGGTATGGCTACACCTTC
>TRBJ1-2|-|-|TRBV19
CASSIEGTGYGYTF
TGTGCCAGTAGTATAGAAGGCACGGGCTATGGCTACACCTTC
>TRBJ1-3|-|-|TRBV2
CASSEGDLGNTIYF
TGTGCCAGCAGTGAAGGGGATCTCGGAAACACCATATATTTT
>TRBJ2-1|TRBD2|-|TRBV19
CASTPGGLAGWDEQFF
TGTGCCAGTACCCCAGGGGGGCTAGCGGGGTGGGATGAGCAGTTCTTC
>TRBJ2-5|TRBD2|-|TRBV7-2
CASSLVAGNQETQYF
TGTGCCAGCAGCTTAGTAGCGGGGAACCAAGAGACCCAGTACTTC
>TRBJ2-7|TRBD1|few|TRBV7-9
CASWTGGSYEQYF
TGTGCCAGCTGGACAGGGGGTTCCTACGAGCAGTACTTC
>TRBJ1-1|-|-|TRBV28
CASSARGPMNTEAFF
TGTGCCAGCAGTGCCCGGGGGCCTATGAACACTGAAGCTTTCTTT
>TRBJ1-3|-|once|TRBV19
CASSISSSGNTIYF
TGTGCCAGTAGTATCTCCAGCTCTGGAAACACCATATATTTT
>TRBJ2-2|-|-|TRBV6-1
CASSDLSVGNTGELFF
TGTGCCAGCAGTGACCTATCGGTCGGGAACACCGGGGAGCTGTTTTTT
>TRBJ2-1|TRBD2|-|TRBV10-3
CATLAGDMNEQFF
TGTGCCACCCTAGCGGGGGACATGAATGAGCAGTTCTTC
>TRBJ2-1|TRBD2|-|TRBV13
CASSLVGLAGGPYNEQFF
TGTGCCAGCAGCTTAGTGGGACTAGCGGGGGGCCCCTACAATGAGCAGTTCTTC
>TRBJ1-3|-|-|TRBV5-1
CASSRDPAAGNTIYF
TGCGCCAGCAGCCGGGACCCGGCCGCGGGGAACACCATATATTTT
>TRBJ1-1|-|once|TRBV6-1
CASSELWGTEAFF
TGTGCCAGCAGTGAACTATGGGGGACTGAAGCTTTCTTT
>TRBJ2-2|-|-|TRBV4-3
CASSQEGGQGGKTGELFF
TGCGCCAGCAGCCAAGAAGGGGGTCAGGGGGGCAAAACCGGGGAGCTGTTTTTT
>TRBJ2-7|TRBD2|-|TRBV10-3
CAISDSGDYEQYF
TGTGCCATCAGCGACAGCGGGGATTACGAGCAGTACTTC
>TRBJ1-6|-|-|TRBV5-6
CASSLRGPWNSPLHF
TGTGCCAGCAGCTTGCGGGGGCCTTGGAATTCACCCCTCCACTTT
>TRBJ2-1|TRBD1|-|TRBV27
CASSRRQGGSNEQFF
TGTGCCAGCAGCCGAAGACAGGGCGGTTCCAATGAGCAGTTCTTC
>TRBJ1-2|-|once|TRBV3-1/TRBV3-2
CASSQMDSIPESTNYGYTF
TGTGCCAGCAGCCAAATGGACAGCATCCCAGAGAGCACTAACTATGGCTACACCTTC
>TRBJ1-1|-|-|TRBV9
CASSPDTPVGNTEAFF
TGTGCCAGCAGCCCCGACACGCCGGTCGGGAACACTGAAGCTTTCTTT
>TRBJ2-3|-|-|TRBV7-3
CASSLEGRSSDTQYF
TGTGCCAGCAGCTTAGAGGGCCGGAGTAGCGATACGCAGTATTTT
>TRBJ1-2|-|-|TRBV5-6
CASSLAGGGGYTF
TGTGCCAGCAGCTTGGCCGGGGGAGGGGGCTACACCTTC
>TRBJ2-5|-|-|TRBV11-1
CATRRGTQETQYF
TGTGCCACCAGGCGGGGCACCCAAGAGACCCAGTACTTC
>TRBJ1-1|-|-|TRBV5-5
CASSRDVNTEAFF
TGTGCCAGCAGCCGCGACGTGAACACTGAAGCTTTCTTT
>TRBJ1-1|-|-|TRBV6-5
CASSLGPGTEAFF
TGTGCCAGCAGTTTGGGCCCGGGCACTGAAGCTTTCTTT
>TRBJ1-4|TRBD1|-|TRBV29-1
CSVTGGNEKLFF
TGCAGCGTGACAGGGGGTAATGAAAAACTGTTTTTT
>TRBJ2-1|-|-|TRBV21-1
CASSKGSADEQFF
TGTGCCAGCAGCAAAGGTTCAGCGGATGAGCAGTTCTTC
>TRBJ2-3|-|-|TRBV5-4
CASSPMGSTDTQYF
TGTGCCAGCAGCCCGATGGGTTCCACAGATACGCAGTATTTT
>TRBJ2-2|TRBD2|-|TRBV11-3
CASSSRLAGATGELFF
TGTGCCAGCAGCTCCCGACTAGCGGGAGCGACCGGGGAGCTGTTTTTT
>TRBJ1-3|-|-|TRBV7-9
CASSLEVASGNTIYF
TGTGCCAGCAGCTTAGAGGTAGCCTCTGGAAACACCATATATTTT
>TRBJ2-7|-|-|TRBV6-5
CASGLAYEQYF
TGTGCCAGCGGGCTAGCCTACGAGCAGTACTTC
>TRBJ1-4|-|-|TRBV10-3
CASTVGANEKLFF
TGTGCCTCAACGGTAGGGGCTAATGAAAAACTGTTTTTT
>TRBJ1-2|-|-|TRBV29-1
CSGSVSNYGYTF
TGCAGCGGCTCCGTATCGAACTATGGCTACACCTTC
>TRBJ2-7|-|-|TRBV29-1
CSARTDMHEQYF
TGCAGCGCCAGAACGGATATGCACGAGCAGTACTTC
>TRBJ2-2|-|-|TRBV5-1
CASRGGGLNTGELFF
TGCGCCAGCAGGGGAGGGGGCCTAAACACCGGGGAGCTGTTTTTT